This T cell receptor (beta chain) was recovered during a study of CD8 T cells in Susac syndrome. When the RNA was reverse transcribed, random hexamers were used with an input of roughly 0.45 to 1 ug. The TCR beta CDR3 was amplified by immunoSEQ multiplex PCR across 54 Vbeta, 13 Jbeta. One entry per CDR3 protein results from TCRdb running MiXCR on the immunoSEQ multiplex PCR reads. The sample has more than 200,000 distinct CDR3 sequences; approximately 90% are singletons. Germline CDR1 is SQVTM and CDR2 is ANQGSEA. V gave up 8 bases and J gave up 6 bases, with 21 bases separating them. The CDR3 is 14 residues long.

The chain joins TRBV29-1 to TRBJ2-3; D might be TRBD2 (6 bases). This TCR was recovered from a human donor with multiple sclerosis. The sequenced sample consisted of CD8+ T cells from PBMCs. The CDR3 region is CSPILATRADTQYF. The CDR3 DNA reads TGCAGCCCCATACTAGCAACCCGGGCGGATACGCAGTATTTT.